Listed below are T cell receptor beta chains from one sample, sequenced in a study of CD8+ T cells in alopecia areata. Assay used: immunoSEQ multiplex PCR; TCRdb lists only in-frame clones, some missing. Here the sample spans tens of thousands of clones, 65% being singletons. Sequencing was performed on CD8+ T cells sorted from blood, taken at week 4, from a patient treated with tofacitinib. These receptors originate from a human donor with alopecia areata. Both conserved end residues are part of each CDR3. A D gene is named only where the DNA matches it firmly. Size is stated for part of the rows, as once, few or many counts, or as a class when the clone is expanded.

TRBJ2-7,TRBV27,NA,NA,TGTGCCAGCAGTTTAGGGTCGGGACATAACGAGCAGTACTTC,CASSLGSGHNEQYF
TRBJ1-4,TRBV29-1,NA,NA,TGCAGCGTTGAAGACAGTGCGGCCGGTGAAAAACTGTTTTTT,CSVEDSAAGEKLFF
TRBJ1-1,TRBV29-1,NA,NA,TGCAGCGTCCCGGGGAACACTGAAGCTTTCTTT,CSVPGNTEAFF
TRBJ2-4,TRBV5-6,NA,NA,TGTGCCAGCAGCTTTCCCCGAGTCAAAAACATTCAGTACTTC,CASSFPRVKNIQYF
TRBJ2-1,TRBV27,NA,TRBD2,TGTGCCAGCAGTTTTCGGGGGGGACTGTTCTTC,CASSFRGGLFF
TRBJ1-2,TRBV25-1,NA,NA,TGTGCCAGCAGTGAATTCGGACAGCTTAATGGCTACACCTTC,CASSEFGQLNGYTF
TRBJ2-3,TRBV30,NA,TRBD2,TGTGCCTGGAGTGTACCGGGCGGGGGGAGCACAGATACGCAGTATTTT,CAWSVPGGGSTDTQYF
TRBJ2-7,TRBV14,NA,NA,TGTGCCAGCAGCCAAGCGGCAGACTACGAGCAGTACTTC,CASSQAADYEQYF
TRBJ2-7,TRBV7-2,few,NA,TGTGCCAGCAGCTGGGGGCTCGGAGGCCTCTACGAGCAGTACTTC,CASSWGLGGLYEQYF
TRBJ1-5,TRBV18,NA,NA,TGTGCCAGCTCACCACTTCCGCCCCGCGAGGATCAGCCCCAGCATTTT,CASSPLPPREDQPQHF
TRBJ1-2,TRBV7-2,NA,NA,TGTGCCAGCAGCTTAGGCGCTGGCGTCTTAGGCTATGGCTACACCTTC,CASSLGAGVLGYGYTF
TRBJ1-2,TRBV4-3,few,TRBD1,TGCGCCAGCAGCCAAGATCCCGGGACAGTCTATGGCTACACCTTC,CASSQDPGTVYGYTF
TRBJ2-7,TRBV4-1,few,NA,TGCGCCAGCAGCCAAGGCCAAGGAGGATCCTACGAGCAGTACTTC,CASSQGQGGSYEQYF
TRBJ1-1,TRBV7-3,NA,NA,TGTGCCAGCAGCTTAGCGCTGAACACTGAAGCTTTCTTT,CASSLALNTEAFF
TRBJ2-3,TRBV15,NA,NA,TGTGCCACCAGCAGGCACCCTTCGGGGCTGCGAGATACGCAGTATTTT,CATSRHPSGLRDTQYF
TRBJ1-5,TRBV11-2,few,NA,TGTGCCAGCAGCTTATCCCCCAGTCAGCCCCAGCATTTT,CASSLSPSQPQHF
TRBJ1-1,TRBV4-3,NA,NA,TGCGCCAGCAGCCAAGGGCCGCAGAGCACTGAAGCTTTCTTT,CASSQGPQSTEAFF
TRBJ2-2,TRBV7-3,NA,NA,TGTGCCAGCAGCCCTCGACTCGACACCGGGGAGCTGTTTTTT,CASSPRLDTGELFF
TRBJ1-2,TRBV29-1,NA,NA,TGCAGCGTTGATGGAGGGGATTACTATGGCTACACCTTC,CSVDGGDYYGYTF
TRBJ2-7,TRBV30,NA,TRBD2,TGTGCCCAGGCGGTAGCGGGGGGATACGAGCAGTACTTC,CAQAVAGGYEQYF
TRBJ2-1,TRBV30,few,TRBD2,TGTGCCTGGAGTCCCCTCGGGGGGGCCTACAATGAGCAGTTCTTC,CAWSPLGGAYNEQFF
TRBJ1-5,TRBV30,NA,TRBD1,TGTGCCTGGAGTGGACAGGGTGATCAGCCCCAGCATTTT,CAWSGQGDQPQHF
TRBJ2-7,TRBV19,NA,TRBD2,TGTGCCAGTAGTAGCACTAGCGGGGGGGCCTACGAGCAGTACTTC,CASSSTSGGAYEQYF
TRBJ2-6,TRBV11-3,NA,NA,TGTGCCAGCAGCTTATTCAGGCGAGGGGCCAACGTCCTGACTTTC,CASSLFRRGANVLTF
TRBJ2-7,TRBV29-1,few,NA,TGCAGCGTTGGGCGGGCCGCATCGGAGGGGGAGCAGTACTTC,CSVGRAASEGEQYF
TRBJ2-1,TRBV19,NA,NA,TGTGCCAGTAGTCCCCGCACCCGGACCCCATCTAGCTCCTACAATGAGCAGTTCTTC,CASSPRTRTPSSSYNEQFF
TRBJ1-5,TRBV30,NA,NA,TGTGCCTGGAGTCCGGGACACCTAAGCAATCAGCCCCAGCATTTT,CAWSPGHLSNQPQHF
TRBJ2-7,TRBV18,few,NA,TGTGCCAGCTCACCACCCACGCAGGACTACGAGCAGTACTTC,CASSPPTQDYEQYF
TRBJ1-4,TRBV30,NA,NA,TGTGCCTCCGCAACAGGGTCGGATGAAAAACTGTTTTTT,CASATGSDEKLFF